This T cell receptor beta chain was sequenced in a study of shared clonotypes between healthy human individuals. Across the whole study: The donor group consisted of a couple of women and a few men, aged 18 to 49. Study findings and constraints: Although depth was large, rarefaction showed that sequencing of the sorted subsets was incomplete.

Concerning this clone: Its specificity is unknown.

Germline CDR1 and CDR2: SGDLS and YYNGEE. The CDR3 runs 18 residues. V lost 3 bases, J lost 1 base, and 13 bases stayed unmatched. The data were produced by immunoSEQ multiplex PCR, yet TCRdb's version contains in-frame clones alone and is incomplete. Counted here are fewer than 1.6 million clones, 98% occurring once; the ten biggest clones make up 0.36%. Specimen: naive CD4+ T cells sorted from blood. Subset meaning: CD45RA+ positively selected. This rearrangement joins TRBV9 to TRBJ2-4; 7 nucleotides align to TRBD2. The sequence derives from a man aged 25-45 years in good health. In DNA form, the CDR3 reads TGTGCCAGCAGCGCGGACGGCAGACTAGCCTCGGCCAAAAACATTCAGTACTTC. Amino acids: CASSADGRLASAKNIQYF. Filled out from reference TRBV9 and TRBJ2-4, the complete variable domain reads DSGVTQTPKHLITATGQRVTLRCSPRSGDLSVYWYQQSLDQGLQFLIQYYNGEERAKGNILERFSAQQFPDLHSELNLSSLELGDSALYFCASSADGRLASAKNIQYFGAGTRLSVL.